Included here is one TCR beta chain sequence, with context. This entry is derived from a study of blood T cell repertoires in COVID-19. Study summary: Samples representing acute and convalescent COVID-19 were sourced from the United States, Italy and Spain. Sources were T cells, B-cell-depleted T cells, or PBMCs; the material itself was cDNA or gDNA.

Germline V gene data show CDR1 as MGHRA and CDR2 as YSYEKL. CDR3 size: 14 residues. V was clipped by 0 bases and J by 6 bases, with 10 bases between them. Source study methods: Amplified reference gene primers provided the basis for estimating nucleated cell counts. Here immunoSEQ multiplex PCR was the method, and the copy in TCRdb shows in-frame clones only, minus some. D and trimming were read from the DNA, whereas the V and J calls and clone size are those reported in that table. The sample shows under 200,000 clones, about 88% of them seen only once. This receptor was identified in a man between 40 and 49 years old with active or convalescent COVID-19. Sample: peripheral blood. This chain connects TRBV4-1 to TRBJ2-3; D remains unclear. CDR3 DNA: TGCGCCAGCAGCCAAGATCCCAACGGGGATACGCAGTATTTT. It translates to CASSQDPNGDTQYF.